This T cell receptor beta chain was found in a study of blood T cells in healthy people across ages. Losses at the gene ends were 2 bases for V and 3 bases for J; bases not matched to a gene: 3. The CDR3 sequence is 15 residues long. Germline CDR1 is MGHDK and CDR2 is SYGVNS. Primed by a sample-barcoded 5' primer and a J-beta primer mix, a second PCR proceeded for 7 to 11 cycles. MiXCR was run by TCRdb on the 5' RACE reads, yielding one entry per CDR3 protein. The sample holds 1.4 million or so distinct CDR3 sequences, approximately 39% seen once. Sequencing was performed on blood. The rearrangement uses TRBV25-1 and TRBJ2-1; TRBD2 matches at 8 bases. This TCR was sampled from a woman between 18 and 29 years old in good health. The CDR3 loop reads CASSETGGYYNEQFF. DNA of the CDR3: TGTGCCAGCAGTGAAACGGGGGGGTACTACAATGAGCAGTTCTTC. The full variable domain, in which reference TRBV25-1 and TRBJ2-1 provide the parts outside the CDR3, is EADIYQTPRYLVIGTGKKITLECSQTMGHDKMYWYQQDPGMELHLIHYSYGVNSTEKGDLSSESTVSRIRTEHFPLTLESARPSHTSQYLCASSETGGYYNEQFFGPGTRLTVL.